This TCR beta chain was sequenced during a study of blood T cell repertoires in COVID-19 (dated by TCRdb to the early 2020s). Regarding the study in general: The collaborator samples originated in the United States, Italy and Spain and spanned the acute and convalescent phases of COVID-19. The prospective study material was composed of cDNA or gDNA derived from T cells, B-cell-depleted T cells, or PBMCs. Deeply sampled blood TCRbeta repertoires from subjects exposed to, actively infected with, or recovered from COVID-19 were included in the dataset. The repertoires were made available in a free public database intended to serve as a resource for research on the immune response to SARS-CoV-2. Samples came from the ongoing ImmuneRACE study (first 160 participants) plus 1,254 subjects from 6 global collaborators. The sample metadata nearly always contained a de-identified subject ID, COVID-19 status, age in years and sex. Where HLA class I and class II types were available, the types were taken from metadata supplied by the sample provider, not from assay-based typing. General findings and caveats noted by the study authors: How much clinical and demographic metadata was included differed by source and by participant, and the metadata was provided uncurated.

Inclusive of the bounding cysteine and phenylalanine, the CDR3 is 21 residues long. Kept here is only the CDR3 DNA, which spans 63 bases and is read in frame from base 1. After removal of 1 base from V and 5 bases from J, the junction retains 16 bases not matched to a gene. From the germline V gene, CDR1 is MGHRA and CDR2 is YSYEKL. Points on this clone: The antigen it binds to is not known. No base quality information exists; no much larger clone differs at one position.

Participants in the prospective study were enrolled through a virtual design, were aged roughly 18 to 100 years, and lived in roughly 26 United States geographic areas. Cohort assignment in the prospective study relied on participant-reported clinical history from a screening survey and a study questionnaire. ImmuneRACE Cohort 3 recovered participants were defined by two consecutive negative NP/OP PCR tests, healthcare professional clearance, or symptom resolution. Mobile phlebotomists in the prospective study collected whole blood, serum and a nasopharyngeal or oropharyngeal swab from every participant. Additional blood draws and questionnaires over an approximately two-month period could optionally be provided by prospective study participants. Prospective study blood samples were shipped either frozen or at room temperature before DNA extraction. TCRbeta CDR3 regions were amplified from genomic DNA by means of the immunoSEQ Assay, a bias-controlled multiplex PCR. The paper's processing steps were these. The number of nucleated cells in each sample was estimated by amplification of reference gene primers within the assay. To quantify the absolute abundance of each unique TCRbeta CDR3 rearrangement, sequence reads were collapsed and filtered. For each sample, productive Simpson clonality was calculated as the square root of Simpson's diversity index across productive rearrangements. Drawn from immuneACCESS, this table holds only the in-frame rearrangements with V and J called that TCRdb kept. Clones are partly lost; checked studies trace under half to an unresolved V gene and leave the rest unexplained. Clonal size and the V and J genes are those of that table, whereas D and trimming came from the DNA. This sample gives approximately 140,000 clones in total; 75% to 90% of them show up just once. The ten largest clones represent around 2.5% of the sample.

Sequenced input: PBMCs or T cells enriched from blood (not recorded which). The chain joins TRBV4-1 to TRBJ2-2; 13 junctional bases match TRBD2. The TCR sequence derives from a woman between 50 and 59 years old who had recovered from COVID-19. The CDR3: CASSQGPTSGGFEDSTGELFF. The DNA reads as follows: TGCGCCAGCAGCCAAGGGCCGACTAGCGGGGGGTTTGAGGATTCGACCGGGGAGCTGTTTTTT.